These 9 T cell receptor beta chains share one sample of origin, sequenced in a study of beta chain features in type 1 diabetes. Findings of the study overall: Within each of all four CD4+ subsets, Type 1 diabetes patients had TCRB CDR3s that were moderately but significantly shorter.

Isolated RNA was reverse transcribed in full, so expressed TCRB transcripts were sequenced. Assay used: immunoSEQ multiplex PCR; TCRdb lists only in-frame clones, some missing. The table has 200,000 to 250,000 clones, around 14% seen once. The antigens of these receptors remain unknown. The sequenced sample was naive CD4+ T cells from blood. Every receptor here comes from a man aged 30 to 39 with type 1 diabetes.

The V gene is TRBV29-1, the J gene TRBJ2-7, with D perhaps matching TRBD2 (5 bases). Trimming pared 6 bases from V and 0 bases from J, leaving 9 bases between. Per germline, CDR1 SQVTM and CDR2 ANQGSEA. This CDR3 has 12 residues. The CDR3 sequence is CSVRGPSYEQYF. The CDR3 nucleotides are TGCAGCGTCCGCGGGCCCTCCTACGAGCAGTACTTC.

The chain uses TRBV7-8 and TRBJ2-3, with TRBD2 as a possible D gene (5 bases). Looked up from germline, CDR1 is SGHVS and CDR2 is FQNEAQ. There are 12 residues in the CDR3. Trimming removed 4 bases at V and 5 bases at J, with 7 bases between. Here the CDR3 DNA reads TGTGCCAGCAGCTGGGCGGGAGATACGCAGTATTTT. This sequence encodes CASSWAGDTQYF.

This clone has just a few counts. CDR3 residues: CASSVPPGGAGHSYEQYF. Here the CDR3 DNA reads TGTGCCAGCAGTGTCCCTCCCGGGGGAGCGGGACACTCCTACGAGCAGTACTTC. The gene calls are TRBV2 and TRBJ2-7; D may be TRBD2 (7 bases). Germline-derived CDR1 and CDR2 are SNHLY and FYNNEI. The CDR3 spans 18 residues. V was cut by 4 bases and J by 0 bases, with 22 bases left in between.

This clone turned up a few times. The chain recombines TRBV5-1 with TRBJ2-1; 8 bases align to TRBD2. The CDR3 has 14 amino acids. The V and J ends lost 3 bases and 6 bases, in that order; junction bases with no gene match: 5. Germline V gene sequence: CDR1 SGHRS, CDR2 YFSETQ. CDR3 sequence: CASSWGLEANEQFF. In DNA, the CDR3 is TGCGCCAGCAGCTGGGGACTAGAGGCCAATGAGCAGTTCTTC.

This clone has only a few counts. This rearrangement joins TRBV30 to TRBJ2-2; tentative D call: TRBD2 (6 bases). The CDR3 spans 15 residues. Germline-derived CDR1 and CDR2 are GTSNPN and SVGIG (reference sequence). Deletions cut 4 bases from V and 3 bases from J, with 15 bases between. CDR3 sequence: CAWMRRGLDTGELFF. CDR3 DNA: TGTGCCTGGATGCGGCGGGGCTTGGACACCGGGGAGCTGTTTTTT.

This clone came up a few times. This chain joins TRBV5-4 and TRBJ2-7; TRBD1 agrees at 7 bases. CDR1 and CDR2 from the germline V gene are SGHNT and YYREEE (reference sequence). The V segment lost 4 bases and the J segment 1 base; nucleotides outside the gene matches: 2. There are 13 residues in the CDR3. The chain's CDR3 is CASSRGQSYEQYF. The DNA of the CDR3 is TGTGCCAGCAGCCGGGGACAGTCCTACGAGCAGTACTTC.

The CDR3 loop is CASSLQGAEAFF. DNA for the CDR3: TGCGCCAGCAGCTTACAGGGGGCTGAAGCTTTCTTT. The chain uses TRBV5-1 and TRBJ1-1, with 8 bases lining up with TRBD1. With 2 bases clipped from V and 6 bases from J, the junction kept 0 bases outside the gene matches. Germline V gene lookup returns CDR1 SGHRS and CDR2 YFSETQ. CDR3 length: 12 amino acids.

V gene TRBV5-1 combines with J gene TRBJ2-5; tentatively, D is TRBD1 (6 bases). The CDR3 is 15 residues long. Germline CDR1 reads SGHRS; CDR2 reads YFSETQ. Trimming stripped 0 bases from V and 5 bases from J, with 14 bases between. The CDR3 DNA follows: TGCGCCAGCAGCTTGGGGGACACTCCGGGGGAGACCCAGTACTTC. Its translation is CASSLGDTPGETQYF.

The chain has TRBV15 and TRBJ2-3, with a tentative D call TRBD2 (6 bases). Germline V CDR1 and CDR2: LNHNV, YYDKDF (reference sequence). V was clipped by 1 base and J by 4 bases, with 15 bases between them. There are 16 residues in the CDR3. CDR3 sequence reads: CATSRGQSSGSDTQYF. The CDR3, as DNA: TGTGCCACCAGCAGAGGTCAATCCAGCGGGTCAGATACGCAGTATTTT.